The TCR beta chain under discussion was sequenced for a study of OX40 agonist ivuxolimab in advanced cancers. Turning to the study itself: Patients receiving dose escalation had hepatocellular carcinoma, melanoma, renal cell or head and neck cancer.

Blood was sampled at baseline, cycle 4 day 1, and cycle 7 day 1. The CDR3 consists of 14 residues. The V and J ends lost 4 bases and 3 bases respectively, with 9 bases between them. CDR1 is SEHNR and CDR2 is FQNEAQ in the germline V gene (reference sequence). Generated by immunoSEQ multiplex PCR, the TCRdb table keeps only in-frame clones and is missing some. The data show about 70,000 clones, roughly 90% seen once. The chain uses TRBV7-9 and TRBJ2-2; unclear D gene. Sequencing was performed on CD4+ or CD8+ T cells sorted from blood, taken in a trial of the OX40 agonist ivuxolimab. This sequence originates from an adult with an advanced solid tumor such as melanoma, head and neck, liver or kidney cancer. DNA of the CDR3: TGTGCCAGCAGCTCACCTCAGTACACCGGGGAGCTGTTTTTT. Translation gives CASSSPQYTGELFF. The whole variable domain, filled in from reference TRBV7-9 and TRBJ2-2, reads DTGVSQNPRHKITKRGQNVTFRCDPISEHNRLYWYRQTLGQGPEFLTYFQNEAQLEKSRLLSDRFSAERPKGSFSTLEIQRTEQGDSAMYLCASSSPQYTGELFFGEGSRLTVL.